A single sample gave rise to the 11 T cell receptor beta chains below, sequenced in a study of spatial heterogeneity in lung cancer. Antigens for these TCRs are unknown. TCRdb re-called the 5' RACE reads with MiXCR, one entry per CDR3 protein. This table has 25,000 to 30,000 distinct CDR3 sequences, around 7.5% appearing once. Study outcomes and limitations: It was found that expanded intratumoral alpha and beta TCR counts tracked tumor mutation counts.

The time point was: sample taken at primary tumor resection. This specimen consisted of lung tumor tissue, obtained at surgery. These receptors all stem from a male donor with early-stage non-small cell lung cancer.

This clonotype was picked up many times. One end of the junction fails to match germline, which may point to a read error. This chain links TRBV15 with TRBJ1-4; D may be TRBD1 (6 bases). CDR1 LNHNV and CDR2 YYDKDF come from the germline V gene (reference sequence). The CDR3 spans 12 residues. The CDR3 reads CATSRDQDSPLF. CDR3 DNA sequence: TGTGCCACCAGCAGAGACCAGGACAGCCCGCTTTTT.

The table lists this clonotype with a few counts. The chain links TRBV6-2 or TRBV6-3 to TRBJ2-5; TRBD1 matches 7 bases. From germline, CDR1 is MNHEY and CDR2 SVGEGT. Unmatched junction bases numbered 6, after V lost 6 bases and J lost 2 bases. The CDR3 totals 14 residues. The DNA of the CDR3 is TGTGCCAGCAGCCACTGGGACAGTCAAGAGACCCAGTACTTC. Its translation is CASSHWDSQETQYF.

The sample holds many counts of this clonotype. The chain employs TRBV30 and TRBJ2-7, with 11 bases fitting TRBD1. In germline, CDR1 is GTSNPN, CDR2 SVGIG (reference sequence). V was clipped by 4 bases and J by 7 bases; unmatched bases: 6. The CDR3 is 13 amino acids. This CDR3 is CAWNGQGAFEQYF. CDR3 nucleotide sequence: TGTGCCTGGAACGGACAGGGGGCATTTGAGCAGTACTTC. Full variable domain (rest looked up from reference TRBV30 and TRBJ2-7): SQTIHQWPATLVQPVGSPLSLECTVEGTSNPNLYWYRQAAGRGLQLLFYSVGIGQISSEVPQNLSASRPQDRQFILSSKKLLLSDSGFYLCAWNGQGAFEQYFGPGTRLTVT.

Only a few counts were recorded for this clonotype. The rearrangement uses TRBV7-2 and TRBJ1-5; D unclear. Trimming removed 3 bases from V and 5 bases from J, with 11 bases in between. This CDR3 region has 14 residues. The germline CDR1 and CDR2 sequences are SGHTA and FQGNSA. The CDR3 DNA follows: TGTGCCAGCAGCTTCGGACCAGTTTATCAGCCCCAGCATTTT. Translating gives CASSFGPVYQPQHF. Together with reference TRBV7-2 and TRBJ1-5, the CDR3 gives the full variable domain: GAGVSQSPSNKVTEKGKDVELRCDPISGHTALYWYRQSLGQGLEFLIYFQGNSAPDKSGLPSDRFSAERTGGSVSTLTIQRTQQEDSAVYLCASSFGPVYQPQHFGDGTRLSIL.

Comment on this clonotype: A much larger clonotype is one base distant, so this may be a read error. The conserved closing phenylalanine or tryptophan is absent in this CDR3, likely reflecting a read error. CDR3 sequence: CASSLGPGTGGFQETQYS. In DNA form, the CDR3 reads TGCGCCAGCAGCCTAGGCCCCGGGACAGGGGGCTTTCAAGAGACCCAGTACTCC. The chain has TRBV5-1 and TRBJ2-5; 12 bases line up with TRBD1. This CDR3 comprises 18 residues. The germline CDR1 and CDR2 sequences are SGHRS and YFSETQ. J gave up 2 bases and V 4 bases, and 12 bases lay outside the gene matches.

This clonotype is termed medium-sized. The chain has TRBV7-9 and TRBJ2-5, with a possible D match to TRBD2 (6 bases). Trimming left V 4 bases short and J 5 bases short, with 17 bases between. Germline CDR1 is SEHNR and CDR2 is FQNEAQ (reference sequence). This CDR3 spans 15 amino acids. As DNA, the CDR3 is TGTGCCAGCAGCTCTCTCGGGGGAGGAGCCGAGACCCAGTACTTC. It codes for CASSSLGGGAETQYF.

CDR3 DNA sequence: TGTGCCAGCAAGGGCAGGGGGCGCGAAGAGACCCAGTACTTC. Its translation is CASKGRGREETQYF. V gene TRBV6-6 combines with J gene TRBJ2-5; TRBD1 aligns across 8 bases. The germline gives CDR1 MNHNY, CDR2 SVGAGI (reference sequence). This CDR3 region has 14 residues. V dropped 7 bases and J dropped 3; count of bases not matched to a gene: 7.

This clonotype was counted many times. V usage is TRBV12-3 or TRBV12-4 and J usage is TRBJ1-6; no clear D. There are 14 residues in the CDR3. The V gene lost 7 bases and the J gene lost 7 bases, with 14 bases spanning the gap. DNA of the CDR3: TGTGCCAGCAATACTAGGCCTGGGAATTCACCCCTCCACTTT. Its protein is CASNTRPGNSPLHF.

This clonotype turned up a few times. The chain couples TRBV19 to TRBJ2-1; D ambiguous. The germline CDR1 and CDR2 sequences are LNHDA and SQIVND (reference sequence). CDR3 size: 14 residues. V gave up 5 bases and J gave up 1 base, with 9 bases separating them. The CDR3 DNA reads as TGTGCCAGTAGTTTCGTAGGGTCCTACAATGAGCAGTTCTTC. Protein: CASSFVGSYNEQFF.

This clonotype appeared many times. This CDR3 is CASSLGQIYGYTF. DNA of the CDR3: TGCGCCAGCAGTCTCGGACAGATCTATGGCTACACCTTC. The chain links TRBV5-1 to TRBJ1-2, with a weak D call TRBD1 (6 bases). Germline lookup yields CDR1 SGHRS and CDR2 YFSETQ. Trimming left V 5 bases short and J 4 bases short, with 12 bases between. This CDR3 spans 13 amino acids. Based on the CDR3 plus reference TRBV5-1 and TRBJ1-2, the full variable domain is KAGVTQTPRYLIKTRGQQVTLSCSPISGHRSVSWYQQTPGQGLQFLFEYFSETQRNKGNFPGRFSGRQFSNSRSEMNVSTLELGDSALYLCASSLGQIYGYTFGSGTRLTVV.

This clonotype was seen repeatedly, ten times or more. CDR3 sequence reads: CASSLSTGAYEQYF. The CDR3 nucleotides are TGTGCCAGCAGTTTATCGACAGGGGCGTACGAGCAGTACTTC. The genes are TRBV28 and TRBJ2-7, with TRBD1 identical over 8 bases. The CDR3 covers 14 residues. CDR1 is MDHEN, CDR2 SYDVKM, per germline. Trimming took 1 base from V and 4 from J; bases not matched to a gene: 3.